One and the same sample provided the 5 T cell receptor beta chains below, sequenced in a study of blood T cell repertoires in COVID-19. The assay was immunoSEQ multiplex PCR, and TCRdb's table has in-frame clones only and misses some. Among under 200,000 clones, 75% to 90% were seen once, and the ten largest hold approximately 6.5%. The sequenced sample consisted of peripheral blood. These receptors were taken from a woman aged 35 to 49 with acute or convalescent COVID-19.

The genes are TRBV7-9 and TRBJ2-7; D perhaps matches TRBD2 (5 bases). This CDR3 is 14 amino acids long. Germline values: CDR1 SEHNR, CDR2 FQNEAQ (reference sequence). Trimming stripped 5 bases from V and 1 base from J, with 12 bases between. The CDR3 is CASSRRTGSYEQYF. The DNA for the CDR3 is TGTGCCAGCAGCCGTAGGACGGGATCCTACGAGCAGTACTTC.

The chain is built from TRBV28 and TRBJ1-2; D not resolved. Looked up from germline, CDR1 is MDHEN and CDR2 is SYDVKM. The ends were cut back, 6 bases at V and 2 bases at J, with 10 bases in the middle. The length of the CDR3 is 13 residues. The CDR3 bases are TGTGCCAGCAGAACAGACCTGAACTATGGCTACACCTTC. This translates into CASRTDLNYGYTF.

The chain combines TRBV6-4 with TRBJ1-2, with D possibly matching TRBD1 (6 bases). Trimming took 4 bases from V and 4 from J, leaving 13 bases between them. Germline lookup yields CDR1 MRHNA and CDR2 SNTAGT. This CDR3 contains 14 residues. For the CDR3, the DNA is TGTGCCAGCAGTGCTTTCACAGGGTCCTATGGCTACACCTTC. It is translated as CASSAFTGSYGYTF.

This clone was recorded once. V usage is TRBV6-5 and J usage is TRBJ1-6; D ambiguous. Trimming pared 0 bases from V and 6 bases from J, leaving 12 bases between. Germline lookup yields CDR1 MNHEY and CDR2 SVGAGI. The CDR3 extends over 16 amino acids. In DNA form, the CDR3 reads TGTGCCAGCAGTTACTCTTCCGGGATCGGTAATTCACCCCTCCACTTT. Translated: CASSYSSGIGNSPLHF.

CDR3 sequence (DNA): TGTGCCAGCAGCCAAGGACTAGGGGTCGAGCAGTACTTC. Protein sequence: CASSQGLGVEQYF. The J gene is TRBJ2-7, the V gene TRBV4-2; maybe TRBD2 (6 bases). Germline lookup yields CDR1 LGHNA and CDR2 YNFKEQ. V was clipped by 1 base and J by 6 bases, with 10 bases between them. The CDR3 is 13 amino acids.